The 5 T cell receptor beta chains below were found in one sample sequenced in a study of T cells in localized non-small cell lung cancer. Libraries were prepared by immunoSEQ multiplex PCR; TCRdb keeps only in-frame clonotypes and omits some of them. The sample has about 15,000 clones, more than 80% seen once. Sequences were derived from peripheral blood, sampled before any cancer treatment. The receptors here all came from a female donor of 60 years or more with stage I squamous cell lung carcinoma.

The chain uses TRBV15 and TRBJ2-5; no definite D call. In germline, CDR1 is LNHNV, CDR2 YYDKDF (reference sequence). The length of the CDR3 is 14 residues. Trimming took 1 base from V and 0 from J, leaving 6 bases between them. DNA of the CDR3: TGTGCCACCAGCAGAGGCGGTAACCAAGAGACCCAGTACTTC. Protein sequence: CATSRGGNQETQYF. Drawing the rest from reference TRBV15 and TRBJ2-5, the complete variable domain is DAMVIQNPRYQVTQFGKPVTLSCSQTLNHNVMYWYQQKSSQAPKLLFHYYDKDFNNEADTPDNFQSRRPNTSFCFLDIRSPGLGDTAMYLCATSRGGNQETQYFGPGTRLLVL.

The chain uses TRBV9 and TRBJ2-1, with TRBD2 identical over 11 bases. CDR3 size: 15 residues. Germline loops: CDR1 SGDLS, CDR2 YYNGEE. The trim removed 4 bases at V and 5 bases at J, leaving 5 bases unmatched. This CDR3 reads CASSLLLAGDNEQFF. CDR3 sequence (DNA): TGTGCCAGCAGCTTATTACTAGCGGGAGACAATGAGCAGTTCTTC.

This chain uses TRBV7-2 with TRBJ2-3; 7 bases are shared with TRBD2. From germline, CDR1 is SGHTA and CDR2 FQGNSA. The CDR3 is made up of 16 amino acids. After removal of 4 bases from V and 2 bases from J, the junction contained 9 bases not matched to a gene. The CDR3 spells CASSSLAGGNTDTQYF. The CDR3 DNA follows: TGTGCCAGCAGCTCGCTCGCCGGGGGGAACACAGATACGCAGTATTTT.

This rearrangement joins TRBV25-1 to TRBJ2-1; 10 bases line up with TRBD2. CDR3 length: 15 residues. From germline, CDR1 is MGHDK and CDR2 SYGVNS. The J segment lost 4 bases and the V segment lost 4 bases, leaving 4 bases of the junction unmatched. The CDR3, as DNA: TGTGCCAGCAGTGCGCTAGCGGGGGATTACAATGAGCAGTTCTTC. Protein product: CASSALAGDYNEQFF.

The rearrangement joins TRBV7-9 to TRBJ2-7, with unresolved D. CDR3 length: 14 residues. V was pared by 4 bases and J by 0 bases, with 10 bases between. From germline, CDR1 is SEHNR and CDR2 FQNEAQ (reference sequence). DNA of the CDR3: TGTGCCAGCAGCTCTAGTTTTTCCTCCTACGAGCAGTACTTC. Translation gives CASSSSFSSYEQYF.